The 32 T cell receptor beta chains reported below all come from one sample, sequenced in a study of vaccination effects on CD4 cells after COVID-19. The table came from immunoSEQ multiplex PCR; TCRdb's copy has only in-frame clones and leaves some out. This sample carries 20,000 to 25,000 clones, approximately 70% of them seen once, and the ten largest clones take about 9.7%. Under the ViraFEST assay, PBMC were stimulated with viral peptide pools so that antigen-specific CD4+ T cells expanded. Sequencing was performed afterwards. Cells that had been cultured for 10 days were the source of isolated CD4+ T cells. The study found no prior SARS-CoV-2 infection in the vaccine recipients, who tested negative for nucleocapsid antibodies. No antigen is known for these receptors. The source material was CD4+ T cells from PBMCs cultured with HCoV-NL63 spike peptides, sampled before COVID-19 vaccination. Source of these receptors: a human donor who received a COVID-19 vaccine.

The V and J genes are TRBV3-1 (or the pseudogene TRBV3-2) and TRBJ1-4, with TRBD1 matching 7 bases. With V trimmed by 1 base and J by 8 bases, 10 bases remained unmatched. The CDR3 consists of 16 residues. CDR1 and CDR2 (germline): LGHDT, YNNKEL (reference sequence). The CDR3 sequence is CASSQGPGGLVEKLFF. The DNA of the CDR3 is TGTGCCAGCAGCCAAGGGCCAGGGGGGCTAGTAGAAAAACTGTTTTTT.

The J gene is TRBJ1-1, the V gene TRBV9; perhaps TRBD1 as D (6 bases). Germline V gives CDR1 SGDLS, CDR2 YYNGEE. This CDR3 contains 17 residues. V was pared by 1 base and J by 0 bases, with 16 bases between. The CDR3 DNA reads as TGTGCCAGCAGCGTATGGCCAGGGGCCCTATTGAACACTGAAGCTTTCTTT. It is translated as CASSVWPGALLNTEAFF.

The V call is TRBV2, the J call TRBJ1-1, with a possible D match to TRBD1 (6 bases). V shed 1 base and J shed 1 base, with 13 bases lying between them. CDR3 size: 16 residues. Germline CDR1 reads SNHLY; CDR2 reads FYNNEI. The CDR3 loop is CASSEEAGAGNTEAFF. Written as DNA, the CDR3 is TGTGCCAGCAGTGAAGAGGCAGGGGCTGGGAACACTGAAGCTTTCTTT.

The chain combines TRBV19 with TRBJ2-7; D is uncertain. Trimming removed 4 bases from V and 1 base from J, with 8 bases in between. The germline CDR1 and CDR2 sequences are LNHDA and SQIVND (reference sequence). CDR3 length equals 13 residues. CDR3: CASSRGPSYEQYF. The CDR3 DNA reads TGTGCCAGTAGTAGAGGACCGTCCTACGAGCAGTACTTC.

This clone has more than one count but fewer than ten. V is TRBV12-3 or TRBV12-4 and J is TRBJ2-2, with a weak D call TRBD2 (5 bases). The CDR3 is made up of 13 amino acids. Trimming removed 8 bases at V and 4 bases at J, with 11 bases between. The CDR3 bases are TGTGCCAGCTGGGGAGTGGGCACCGGGGAGCTGTTTTTT. It yields the protein CASWGVGTGELFF.

This rearrangement joins TRBV7-2 to TRBJ2-5; TRBD2 matches 7 bases. V lost 1 base and J lost 3; bases outside the gene matches: 14. Germline V gene sequence: CDR1 SGHTA, CDR2 FQGNSA. The CDR3 extends over 18 amino acids. The CDR3 loop reads CASSLVVAGEYQKETQYF. DNA for the CDR3: TGTGCCAGCAGCTTAGTGGTGGCGGGAGAGTACCAGAAAGAGACCCAGTACTTC.

In DNA form, the CDR3 reads TGTGCCTGTTGGGGCAACCTCACCTACGAGCAGTACTTC. It translates to CACWGNLTYEQYF. The rearrangement joins TRBV9 to TRBJ2-7; the D gene is possibly TRBD1 (5 bases). CDR1 is SGDLS, CDR2 YYNGEE, per germline. Trimming stripped 10 bases from V and 2 bases from J, with 16 bases between. The length of the CDR3 is 13 residues.

The rearrangement uses TRBV5-1 and TRBJ2-2, with D uncertain. CDR1 SGHRS and CDR2 YFSETQ come from the germline V gene. V was shortened by 4 bases and J by 3 bases, with 19 bases between the two germline ends. The CDR3 has 17 residues. In DNA form, the CDR3 reads TGCGCCAGCAGCATGCGCAGTCCCTACTGGGACACCGGGGAGCTGTTTTTT. It is translated as CASSMRSPYWDTGELFF.

The CDR3 region is CAISGQSDYGYTF. CDR3 coding DNA: TGTGCCATCAGCGGGCAGTCGGACTATGGCTACACCTTC. The chain employs TRBV10-3 and TRBJ1-2; no clear D. Germline CDR1 ENHRY, CDR2 SYGVKD. The CDR3 runs to 13 residues. Between the trimmed V and J ends, which lost 6 bases and 3 bases, there was a span of 11 bases.

The CDR3 here is CASRDTGNSPLHF. The CDR3 DNA reads TGTGCCAGCAGAGACACAGGGAATTCACCCCTCCACTTT. This rearrangement joins TRBV12-3 or TRBV12-4 to TRBJ1-6, with D possibly TRBD1 on 6 matching bases. This CDR3 contains 13 residues. The V gene lost 6 bases and the J gene lost 7 bases, with 10 bases spanning the gap.

The chain uses TRBV6-1 and TRBJ2-3, with D tentatively TRBD2 (5 bases). Germline V gives CDR1 MNHNS, CDR2 SASEGT. This CDR3 has 15 amino acids. Trimming took 0 bases from V and 0 from J, leaving 7 bases between them. This CDR3 reads CASSEARASTDTQYF. CDR3 DNA: TGTGCCAGCAGTGAAGCGCGGGCTAGCACAGATACGCAGTATTTT.

The chain couples TRBV19 to TRBJ1-2; D remains unclear. CDR1 and CDR2 (germline): LNHDA, SQIVND (reference sequence). This CDR3 spans 16 amino acids. V was shortened by 7 bases and J by 4 bases, with 22 bases between the two germline ends. For the CDR3, the DNA is TGTGCCAGTATCGATAATCCGGGAAGCCCTATCTATGGCTACACCTTC. Amino acid sequence: CASIDNPGSPIYGYTF.

The V call is TRBV29-1, the J call TRBJ1-1, with a tentative D call TRBD1 (6 bases). Trimming stripped 7 bases from V and 1 base from J, with 16 bases between. The CDR3 is 14 amino acids. Germline V gives CDR1 SQVTM, CDR2 ANQGSEA. The CDR3 DNA is TGCAGCGCCGCCGGGGGAGGGGGGAACACTGAAGCTTTCTTT. Its translation: CSAAGGGGNTEAFF.

This clone was picked up a small number of times. The chain links TRBV2 to TRBJ2-7; D unclear. The CDR3 is 15 amino acids. The germline V and J ends were trimmed by 6 bases and 0 bases, with 15 bases remaining between them. Per the germline V gene, CDR1 is SNHLY and CDR2 is FYNNEI. CDR3 residues: CASRRLAANSYEQYF. The CDR3, as DNA: TGTGCCAGCAGGCGATTGGCCGCCAACTCCTACGAGCAGTACTTC.

The chain employs TRBV27 and TRBJ2-5, with D perhaps TRBD1 (6 bases). The CDR3 is 13 amino acids. The germline V gene has CDR1 MNHEY and CDR2 SMNVEV (reference sequence). V lost 6 bases, J lost 0 bases, and 8 bases lay in between. The CDR3 loop reads CASRDSYQETQYF. The DNA for the CDR3 is TGTGCCAGCAGGGACAGTTACCAAGAGACCCAGTACTTC.

V is TRBV14 and J is TRBJ2-1, with TRBD2 matching over 12 bases. The CDR3 length is 16 residues. V was pared by 4 bases and J by 8 bases, with 9 bases of the junction left unmatched. CDR1 and CDR2 from the germline V gene are SGHDN and FVKESK. CDR3 amino acids: CASSLWTSGIGDEQFF. The DNA for the CDR3 is TGTGCCAGCAGCCTTTGGACTAGCGGGATAGGGGATGAGCAGTTCTTC.

The genes are TRBV4-1 and TRBJ2-3, with D unresolved. Germline V lookup: CDR1 MGHRA, CDR2 YSYEKL. The CDR3 covers 13 residues. The V gene lost 4 bases and the J gene lost 4 bases, with 9 bases spanning the gap. In DNA form, the CDR3 reads TGCGCCAGCAGCCGCACTGGGCCAGATACGCAGTATTTT. Protein: CASSRTGPDTQYF.

The rearrangement joins TRBV27 to TRBJ1-2; the D gene is possibly TRBD1 (5 bases). The V end was cut by 4 bases, the J end by 8 bases, with 17 bases between. Germline V gives CDR1 MNHEY, CDR2 SMNVEV (reference sequence). CDR3 size: 14 residues. Written as DNA, the CDR3 is TGTGCCAGCAGTTCATCGGGACGAGCGAGGGGCTACACCTTC. It is translated as CASSSSGRARGYTF.

Only a few counts were recorded for this clone. This chain joins TRBV5-4 and TRBJ2-5; 10 nucleotides line up with TRBD2. V lost 5 bases, J lost 7 bases, and 8 bases stayed unmatched. Germline V gene sequence: CDR1 SGHNT, CDR2 YYREEE (reference sequence). The CDR3 is 14 amino acids. Written as DNA, the CDR3 is TGTGCCAGCAGTTCTAGCGGGAGCTATGGGACCCAGTACTTC. Its translation: CASSSSGSYGTQYF.

V gene TRBV3-1 (or the pseudogene TRBV3-2) combines with J gene TRBJ1-5, with D possibly TRBD1 on 5 matching bases. Trimming shortened V by 1 base and J by 6 bases, and 10 bases separated the two germline ends. The CDR3 has 14 amino acids. Germline-derived CDR1 and CDR2 are LGHDT and YNNKEL (reference sequence). The chain's CDR3 is CASSQAGGAQPQHF. In DNA, the CDR3 is TGTGCCAGCAGCCAAGCGGGAGGGGCTCAGCCCCAGCATTTT.

V gene TRBV6-5 combines with J gene TRBJ1-1; D not certain. Trimming pared 1 base from V and 1 base from J, leaving 10 bases between. The CDR3 has 15 amino acids. Germline CDR1 and CDR2: MNHEY and SVGAGI. CDR3 amino acids: CASSYLDTANTEAFF. The CDR3 DNA reads TGTGCCAGCAGTTACTTGGATACAGCGAACACTGAAGCTTTCTTT.

The chain employs TRBV12-2 and TRBJ2-5; the table's D call, TRBD1, was not checked against the DNA. TRBV12-2 is a pseudogene locus. The CDR3 runs 17 residues. As DNA, the CDR3 is TGTGCAAGTCGCTTATATCAGGGGACCCCTGGGTTGAAGACCCAGTACTTC. The encoded protein is CASRLYQGTPGLKTQYF.

The chain carries TRBV6-1 and TRBJ2-7, with 11 nucleotides matching TRBD2. V gave up 3 bases and J gave up 8 bases; unmatched junction bases: 9. CDR3 length equals 15 residues. Germline V gene data show CDR1 as MNHNS and CDR2 as SASEGT. CDR3 region: CASSDIAGGPVKQYF. The CDR3 DNA reads as TGTGCCAGCAGTGACATAGCGGGAGGGCCTGTAAAGCAGTACTTC.

The rearrangement links TRBV19 to TRBJ1-2; the match to TRBD1 covers 7 bases. Germline V lookup: CDR1 LNHDA, CDR2 SQIVND (reference sequence). CDR3 size: 14 residues. J lost 3 bases, V lost 4 bases, and 5 bases had no gene match. This CDR3 is CASSTGQVDYGYTF. In nucleotides, the CDR3 is TGTGCCAGTAGTACTGGACAGGTTGACTATGGCTACACCTTC. Using reference TRBV19 and TRBJ1-2 for the parts outside the CDR3, the full variable domain is DGGITQSPKYLFRKEGQNVTLSCEQNLNHDAMYWYRQDPGQGLRLIYYSQIVNDFQKGDIAEGYSVSREKKESFPLTVTSAQKNPTAFYLCASSTGQVDYGYTFGSGTRLTVV.

The chain links TRBV9 to TRBJ2-7; maybe TRBD2 (6 bases). V was trimmed by 0 bases and J by 1 base, leaving 11 bases between them. The CDR3 has 15 residues. The germline gives CDR1 SGDLS, CDR2 YYNGEE. The CDR3 spells CASSVGSLASYEQYF. The CDR3 bases are TGTGCCAGCAGCGTAGGGTCACTAGCATCCTACGAGCAGTACTTC. Looking up the rest from reference TRBV9 and TRBJ2-7 gives the full variable domain: DSGVTQTPKHLITATGQRVTLRCSPRSGDLSVYWYQQSLDQGLQFLIQYYNGEERAKGNILERFSAQQFPDLHSELNLSSLELGDSALYFCASSVGSLASYEQYFGPGTRLTVT.

The chain has TRBV11-2 and TRBJ2-1, with 7 bases that match TRBD2. The CDR3 consists of 15 residues. Germline values: CDR1 SGHAT, CDR2 FQNNGV. V was clipped by 2 bases and J by 4 bases; unmatched bases: 5. In DNA, the CDR3 is TGTGCCAGCAGCTTATCCCGGGGACTATACAATGAGCAGTTCTTC. Translation gives CASSLSRGLYNEQFF.

The chain joins TRBV11-3 to TRBJ2-1, with unresolved D. Looked up from germline, CDR1 is SGHNT and CDR2 is YENEEA. V gave up 1 base and J gave up 6 bases, with 10 bases separating them. The CDR3 sequence is 14 residues long. DNA of the CDR3: TGTGCCAGCAGCTTAGGGACCCACTCCAATGAGCAGTTCTTC. Residues: CASSLGTHSNEQFF.

The chain has TRBV5-1 and TRBJ2-7; maybe TRBD1 (6 bases). Germline V gene sequence: CDR1 SGHRS, CDR2 YFSETQ. The CDR3 is 15 amino acids. V lost 4 bases to trimming and J lost 5 bases, with 19 bases between them. The CDR3 coding sequence is TGCGCCAGCAGCCCAGGGACATTTCGAGGGGACGAGCAGTACTTC. It yields the protein CASSPGTFRGDEQYF.

This clone appeared a single time. This rearrangement joins TRBV24-1 to TRBJ1-1, with a possible D match to TRBD1 (6 bases). The CDR3 has 12 amino acids. Per the germline V gene, CDR1 is KGHDR and CDR2 is SFDVKD. Deletions cut 1 base from V and 10 bases from J, with 9 bases between. Here the CDR3 reads CATSDFGGPAFF. In nucleotides, the CDR3 is TGTGCCACCAGTGATTTCGGGGGCCCAGCTTTCTTT.

This clone was seen a handful of times. The chain has TRBV7-9 and TRBJ2-3; D not resolved. The CDR3 covers 15 residues. Germline CDR1 and CDR2: SEHNR and FQNEAQ (reference sequence). The V gene lost 5 bases and the J gene lost 3 bases, with 15 bases spanning the gap. CDR3 bases: TGTGCCAGCAGCCCCCAAAGATGGCGGACAGATACGCAGTATTTT. Translated: CASSPQRWRTDTQYF.

The rearrangement uses TRBV19 and TRBJ2-1; D possibly uses TRBD1 or TRBD2 (5 bases each). Germline values: CDR1 LNHDA, CDR2 SQIVND (reference sequence). V was trimmed by 7 bases and J by 9 bases, leaving 25 bases between them. The CDR3 runs to 16 residues. DNA for the CDR3: TGTGCCAGTACCAGACCTAGGGGCCTAGAGGGGTTTGAGCAGTTCTTC. This codes for CASTRPRGLEGFEQFF.

This clone was recorded only once. The rearrangement joins TRBV24-1 to TRBJ2-3; 8 bases agree with TRBD2. Germline V lookup: CDR1 KGHDR, CDR2 SFDVKD. This CDR3 region has 14 residues. The junction had 3 bases not matched to a gene; V was cut back by 7 bases and J by 1 base. CDR3 protein: CATSSGSGTDTQYF. DNA of the CDR3: TGTGCCACCAGCAGCGGGAGCGGCACAGATACGCAGTATTTT.